Listed here are 14 T cell receptor beta chains from one sample, sequenced in a study of Tregs in tolerant kidney transplant recipients. Here immunoSEQ multiplex PCR was the method, and the copy in TCRdb shows in-frame clones only, minus some. In the table there are roughly 68,000 clones, around 83% of which are singletons. Sequencing was carried out using CD4+ T cells from blood. The receptors originated from a human donor in good health.

The chain recombines TRBV5-6 with TRBJ1-1; weak D call: TRBD1 (6 bases). The CDR3 covers 14 residues. V lost 4 bases and J 0 bases, leaving 10 bases between the germline ends. CDR1 and CDR2 from the germline V gene are SGHDT and YYEEEE. The CDR3 DNA is TGTGCCAGCAGCACCCAGGGGTTGAACACTGAAGCTTTCTTT. Protein sequence: CASSTQGLNTEAFF. Together with reference TRBV5-6 and TRBJ1-1, the CDR3 gives the full variable domain: DAGVTQSPTHLIKTRGQQVTLRCSPKSGHDTVSWYQQALGQGPQFIFQYYEEEERQRGNFPDRFSGHQFPNYSSELNVNALLLGDSALYLCASSTQGLNTEAFFGQGTRLTVV.

The V call is TRBV14, the J call TRBJ2-1; the match to TRBD2 covers 13 bases. With 1 base clipped from V and 7 bases from J, the junction kept 4 bases outside the gene matches. The germline gives CDR1 SGHDN, CDR2 FVKESK. This CDR3 comprises 16 residues. The CDR3 sequence is CASSQGLAGGSNEQFF. The CDR3 bases are TGTGCCAGCAGCCAAGGACTAGCGGGAGGATCGAATGAGCAGTTCTTC.

V and J are TRBV11-1 and TRBJ1-2; weak D call: TRBD1 (6 bases). Trimming left V 5 bases short and J 8 bases short, with 15 bases between. CDR1 is SGHAT, CDR2 FQDESV, per germline (reference sequence). The CDR3 totals 13 residues. The CDR3 is CASSPPQTGGYTF. The CDR3 bases are TGTGCCAGCAGCCCCCCCCAGACAGGAGGCTACACCTTC.

The J gene is TRBJ1-2, the V gene TRBV6-1; the D is unclear. The CDR3 extends over 11 amino acids. Germline lookup yields CDR1 MNHNS and CDR2 SASEGT. Trimming pared 0 bases from V and 12 bases from J, leaving 8 bases between. As DNA, the CDR3 is TGTGCCAGCAGTGAAGCTCGAGTTAACACCTTC. Its translation is CASSEARVNTF.

The J gene is TRBJ2-1, the V gene TRBV5-1; D tentatively reads TRBD1 or TRBD2 (6 bases each). This CDR3 contains 15 residues. V dropped 1 base and J dropped 2 bases, with 10 bases sitting between them. Germline CDR1 SGHRS, CDR2 YFSETQ. DNA for the CDR3: TGCGCCAGCAGCTTGACGGGGGCACCCTACAATGAGCAGTTCTTC. Its protein product is CASSLTGAPYNEQFF.

This clone was found a few times. The rearrangement joins TRBV4-3 to TRBJ1-2; no definite D call. Germline CDR1 and CDR2: LGHNA and YSLEER. The CDR3 is made up of 14 amino acids. Trimming removed 1 base at V and 5 bases at J, with 11 bases between. The CDR3 loop reads CASSQGHGHYGYTF. The CDR3 nucleotides are TGCGCCAGCAGCCAAGGGCATGGGCATTATGGCTACACCTTC.

J is TRBJ2-6 and V is TRBV19; the match to TRBD1 covers 7 bases. Germline CDR1 and CDR2: LNHDA and SQIVND (reference sequence). The CDR3 contains 15 residues. The junction had 6 bases not matched to a gene; V was cut back by 10 bases and J by 0 bases. The DNA of the CDR3 is TGTGCCACCATTGCAGGGGGCTCTGGGGCCAACGTCCTGACTTTC. It codes for CATIAGGSGANVLTF.

This clone was counted a single time. The gene calls are TRBV7-2 and TRBJ1-1; a weak D match, TRBD1 (5 bases). The V and J ends lost 5 bases and 0 bases respectively, with 13 bases between them. CDR1 is SGHTA and CDR2 is FQGNSA in the germline V gene. The CDR3 sequence is 15 residues long. This CDR3 reads CASSPRGGVNTEAFF. CDR3 DNA: TGTGCCAGCAGCCCCCGGGGCGGAGTGAACACTGAAGCTTTCTTT.

This chain connects TRBV5-4 to TRBJ1-4; no clear D gene. Trimming removed 4 bases at V and 5 bases at J, with 18 bases between. Germline V gene sequence: CDR1 SGHNT, CDR2 YYREEE (reference sequence). The CDR3 has 16 residues. In DNA form, the CDR3 reads TGTGCCAGCAGCGACCAAACCGGGATGACAAATGAAAAACTGTTTTTT. Protein product: CASSDQTGMTNEKLFF.

This clone came up once. V and J are TRBV5-4 and TRBJ2-5, with TRBD2 identical over 8 bases. This CDR3 has 18 amino acids. The germline gives CDR1 SGHNT, CDR2 YYREEE (reference sequence). V dropped 4 bases and J dropped 1; count of bases not matched to a gene: 15. The CDR3 region is CASSPPPRGGGFQETQYF. Written as DNA, the CDR3 is TGTGCCAGCAGCCCCCCTCCGAGGGGCGGGGGGTTCCAAGAGACCCAGTACTTC.

The J gene is TRBJ1-5, the V gene TRBV30, with 7 bases identical to TRBD1. J gave up 2 bases and V 2 bases, and 3 bases lay outside the gene matches. This CDR3 spans 14 amino acids. Germline V gene data show CDR1 as GTSNPN and CDR2 as SVGIG (reference sequence). As DNA, the CDR3 is TGTGCCTGGAGTCGAGGGGGCGGCAATCAGCCCCAGCATTTT. Protein sequence: CAWSRGGGNQPQHF.

V and J are TRBV10-1 and TRBJ2-1; D is undetermined. The CDR3 sequence is 18 residues long. Germline values: CDR1 WNHNN, CDR2 SYGVQD (reference sequence). V was pared by 0 bases and J by 4 bases, with 19 bases between. The CDR3 DNA reads TGCGCCAGCAGTGAGTCCGTGTCGTATACTACTCCGTACAATGAGCAGTTCTTC. This codes for CASSESVSYTTPYNEQFF.

This clone was seen a single time. At the DNA level, this CDR3 is encoded by other sequences in the same sample as well. The V call is TRBV7-9, the J call TRBJ2-2; D remains ambiguous. CDR1 SEHNR and CDR2 FQNEAQ come from the germline V gene (reference sequence). V gave up 2 bases and J gave up 2 bases, with 6 bases separating them. The CDR3 contains 14 residues. The CDR3 loop is CASSLTANTGELFF. The CDR3 DNA reads as TGTGCCAGCAGCTTAACAGCAAACACCGGGGAGCTGTTTTTT.

The rearrangement joins TRBV9 to TRBJ1-2; D unresolved. The CDR3 is 15 amino acids. V lost 3 bases and J 3 bases, leaving 15 bases between the germline ends. The V gene's germline CDR1 is SGDLS and CDR2 YYNGEE. The CDR3 sequence is CASSGPEGYYYGYTF. As DNA, the CDR3 is TGTGCCAGCAGCGGTCCGGAGGGATATTACTATGGCTACACCTTC.